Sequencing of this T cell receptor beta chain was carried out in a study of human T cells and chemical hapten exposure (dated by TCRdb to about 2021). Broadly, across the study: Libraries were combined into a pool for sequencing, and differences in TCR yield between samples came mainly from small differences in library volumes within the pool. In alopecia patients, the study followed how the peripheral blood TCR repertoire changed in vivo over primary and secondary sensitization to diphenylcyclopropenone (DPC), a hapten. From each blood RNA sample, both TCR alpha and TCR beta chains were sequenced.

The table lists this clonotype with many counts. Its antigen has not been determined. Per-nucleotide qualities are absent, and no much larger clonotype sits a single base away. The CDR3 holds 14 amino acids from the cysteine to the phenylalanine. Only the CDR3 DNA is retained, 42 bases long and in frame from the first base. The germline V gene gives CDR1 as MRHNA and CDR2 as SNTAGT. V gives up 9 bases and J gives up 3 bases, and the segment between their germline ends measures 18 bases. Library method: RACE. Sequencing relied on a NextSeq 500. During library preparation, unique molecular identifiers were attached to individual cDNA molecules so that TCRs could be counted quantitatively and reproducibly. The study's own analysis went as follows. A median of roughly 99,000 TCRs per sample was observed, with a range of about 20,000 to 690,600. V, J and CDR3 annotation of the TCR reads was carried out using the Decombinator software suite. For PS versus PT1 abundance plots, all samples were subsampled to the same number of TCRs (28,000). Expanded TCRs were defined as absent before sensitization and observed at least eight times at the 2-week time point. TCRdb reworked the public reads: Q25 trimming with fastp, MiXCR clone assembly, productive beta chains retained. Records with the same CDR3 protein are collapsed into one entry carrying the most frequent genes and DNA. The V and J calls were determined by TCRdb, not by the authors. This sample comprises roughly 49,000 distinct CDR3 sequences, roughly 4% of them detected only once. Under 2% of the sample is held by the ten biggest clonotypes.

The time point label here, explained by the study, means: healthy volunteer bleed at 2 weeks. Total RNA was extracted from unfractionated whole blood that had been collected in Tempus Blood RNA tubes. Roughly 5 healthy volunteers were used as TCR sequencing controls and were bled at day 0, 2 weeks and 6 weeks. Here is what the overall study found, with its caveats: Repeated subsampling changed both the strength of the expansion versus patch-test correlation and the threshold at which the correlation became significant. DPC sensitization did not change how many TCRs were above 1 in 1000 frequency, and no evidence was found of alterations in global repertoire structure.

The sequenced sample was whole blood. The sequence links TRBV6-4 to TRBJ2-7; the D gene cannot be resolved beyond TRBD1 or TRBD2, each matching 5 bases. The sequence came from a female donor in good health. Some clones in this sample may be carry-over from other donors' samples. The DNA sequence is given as TGTGCCAGTTCCCCCCGGGACGGAAACTACGAGCAGTACTTC. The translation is CASSPRDGNYEQYF.